The T cell receptor beta chain described here comes from a study of regulatory T cells in long-lasting Graves disease. The sample holds a few counts of this clonotype. Antigen unknown. Study results and caveats: The small sample size may have reduced accuracy. Preferential use of TRBV28, TRBJ1-2 and TRBJ2-5 was seen in persistent disease.

This CDR3 spans 15 amino acids. V dropped 5 bases and J dropped 4 bases, with 15 bases sitting between them. Time point denoted: newly diagnosed GD, antithyroid drugs for less than 3 months. The TCR library was made from RNA that had been extracted from PBMCs in TRIzol. CDR3-region Arm-PCR and iRepertoire HTBI primers produced the TCR beta libraries. TCRdb reprocessed the multiplex PCR reads with MiXCR, giving one entry per CDR3 protein. The sample holds 400,000 to 650,000 distinct CDR3 sequences, around 16% seen once. The same sample was also studied in work on T cells in Graves' hyperthyroidism and ophthalmopathy. That paper states: Diagnoses used clinical symptoms, serum thyroxine and TRAb, thyroid ultrasound and orbital computed tomography. Most clonotypes expanded in thyroid above 0.001 were likewise present in blood.

V and J are TRBV12-3 or TRBV12-4 and TRBJ1-5; a weak D match, TRBD1 (6 bases). The sample here was peripheral blood mononuclear cells (PBMCs), taken at new diagnosis, from a patient treated with antithyroid drugs. This clonotype was obtained from a woman between 40 and 65 years old with Graves disease. The CDR3 loop is CASSPSGGPNQPQHF. The CDR3 DNA sequence: TGTGCCAGCAGTCCCTCGGGGGGGCCAAATCAGCCCCAGCATTTT.